The clone carrying this TCR beta chain was seen at least ten times. Specified time point: after trial treatment. Described treatment: LDRT plus nivolumab, ipilimumab, low-dose cyclophosphamide and aspirin (RACIN trial). This specimen belongs to a study of low-dose radiotherapy and immunotherapy resistance in tumors. Background on the study: Cyclophosphamide went in intravenously at 200 mg/m2 every two weeks, one day before radiation and immunotherapy.

TRAV- and TRBV-specific primers, spanning alpha and beta chains, primed first-strand cDNA. Using a constant-region primer together with a V-primer adapter, TCRs were subjected to around 20 PCR cycles of amplification. It was by in vitro transcription that isolated mRNA was amplified. TCRdb independently ran MiXCR on the reads; one entry per CDR3 protein. The sample has about 91,000 distinct CDR3 sequences; 20% to 25% are singletons. Sequencing was performed on PBMCs, taken after low-dose radiotherapy plus immunotherapy. This receptor was obtained from a female donor with ovarian cancer.

CDR3 residues: CASSRTSSGRANTGELFF. CDR3 nucleotide sequence: TGTGCCAGCAGTAGGACCTCTAGCGGGAGGGCGAACACCGGGGAGCTGTTTTTT. The V and J genes are TRBV6-2 or TRBV6-3 and TRBJ2-2; 12 bases match TRBD2. Germline-derived CDR1 and CDR2 are MNHEY and SVGEGT. With 5 bases clipped from V and 0 bases from J, the junction kept 7 bases outside the gene matches. The CDR3 spans 18 residues.